The clone carrying this T cell receptor beta chain was detected many times. The data were taken from a study of identical twins. Germline-derived CDR1 and CDR2 are SEHNR and FQNEAQ (reference sequence). This CDR3 has 12 amino acids. V lost 5 bases to trimming and J lost 5 bases, with 9 bases between them. A single record per CDR3 protein comes from TCRdb applying MiXCR to the 5' RACE reads. Of approximately 230,000 distinct CDR3 sequences in the sample, 5.5% to 7.5% were seen once. The same sample was also used in a study of T cells expressing NK-cell markers.

The sequencing sample was made of CD8+ T cells sorted from blood. The clonotype originates from a woman aged 18-30 years in good health. The V call is TRBV7-9, the J call TRBJ1-2; D uncertain. As DNA, the CDR3 is TGTGCCAGCAGCCCCGTTTGGTATGGCTACACCTTC. It encodes CASSPVWYGYTF.